This TCR beta chain appears in the sequencing data of a study of cytomegalovirus exposure and HLA in healthy donors (dated by TCRdb to about 2017). The study in broad terms: According to an earlier analysis of a few hundred of the donors, 150 million to 200 million T cells yielded 100 million or so unique TCR beta sequences and more than 250 Gb of sequence data. An early release that covered more than 550 HLA-typed donors contained about 300 gigabases of sequencing data and tens of millions of unique TCR sequences. Of the 398 genotyped donors, about 80% fell in the genetic ancestry cluster associated with self-reported Caucasian donors. The study was designed to test whether signatures of past pathogen exposure could be identified by cataloging public T cell receptors. The study used immunosequencing to profile the T cell repertoires of under 700 subjects and linked those repertoires to cytomegalovirus serostatus. Besides the first cohort of around 670 subjects, a separate validation cohort made up of 120 different subjects was used. To predict cytomegalovirus infection status, the study combined high-throughput TCR immunosequencing, statistical association of individual TCRs with disease status, and machine learning. A later analysis re-analyzed previously published TCR beta repertoires from 666 donors and added high-resolution HLA genotyping to study TCR occurrence patterns. Rather than using new phenotypic data, the later analysis identified candidate immune exposures from TCR beta sequences and from how often those sequences occurred across donors. An earlier analysis of 587 of the donors used high-throughput TCR beta sequencing to judge whether each TCR beta V gene segment behaved as functional or pseudogenic. Donor age, sex, ethnicity and CMV serostatus were compiled together with the repertoire data. A later genetic analysis took genome-wide SNP genotypes for 398 of the 666 donors and used that subset as a discovery cohort. Every discovery cohort repertoire had been produced on one sequencing platform. HLA typing covered class I and class II loci at four-digit resolution. Typing coverage varied by locus: about 629-640 donors for A, B, C, DRB1 and DQB1; approximately 500 for DQA1; some 610 for DPA1; fewer than 480 for DPB1. Roughly five DR-DQ haplotypes were handled as single units for association and clustering, since linkage in the cohort was strong. On average, about 240,000 unique TCR beta nucleotide sequences were sequenced per donor among more than 350 genotyped donors of the cohort, with approximately 18% of those sequences being non-productive. Points the paper makes about the study in general: Strong co-occurrence of HLA alleles, especially DR and DQ, made assigning TCR associations to individual alleles difficult. In a later analysis, the rate of TCR association differed among HLA loci, with DRB1 alleles having the most associated TCRs and HLA-C alleles having the fewest. In an earlier analysis of around 500 of the donors, most TCR beta V segments appeared in productive rearrangements about 87% or about 30% of the time, broadly matching IMGT annotations. A later genetic analysis reported fewer N-insertions in productive TCRs among donors in an Asian-associated ancestry cluster than the roughly 620-donor mean. Cytomegalovirus status was reported to be diagnosed by the classifier with high specificity and sensitivity in both the original and validation cohorts. Most TCR sequences were seen in very few donors, while some public TCRs were found in many individuals. The authors suggested that the approach could potentially be extended to other disease states and immunological phenotypes. In vitro tests confirmed that three of the cytomegalovirus-associated TCR beta chains recognize cytomegalovirus antigens. According to a later analysis, most CMV-associated TCR beta chains appeared to be HLA-restricted, and the HLA associations seemed to be driven largely by CMV exposure. Compared with equally common non-associated chains, HLA-associated TCR beta chains in a later analysis were more clonally expanded and had lower generation probabilities. This cohort had only TCR beta chains sequenced, and the lack of alpha or paired-chain data limited which features could be detected. Several of the top co-occurrence clusters appeared to be linked to parvovirus B19, influenza, CMV and Epstein-Barr virus, according to a later analysis. CMV serostatus was the only immune exposure information available for the cohort. Because the 87-base-pair reads could not distinguish some IMGT-functional V segments, including TRBV6-2 and TRBV6-3, those segments were excluded. At a false discovery rate of 0.05, a later analysis linked 15,000 to 20,000 TCR beta sequences to specific HLA alleles. The presence/absence analyses assumed that sequencing depth was roughly uniform across donors, and that assumption may not be true. A group of highly shared sequence variants was considered likely to be a technical artifact of the sequencing pipeline. An association between a missense DCLRE1C variant and V-gene and J-gene trimming of TCR beta chains was found in a later genetic analysis and replicated in an independent cohort. The study gave a list of about 170 TCR beta chains associated with cytomegalovirus. Correlated functional status among segregating V segments might be attributable to linkage disequilibrium, but an unknown experimental factor could not be ruled out. Because counts were too low, seventeen rarely observed V segments, including chromosome 9 orphons, were excluded from the earlier analysis of several hundred of the donors. Because HLA typing was missing for some donors at each locus, association tests included only the typed subset. A further reported finding was that TCR beta sequences accurately predicted the HLA-A and HLA-B alleles for most subjects in the first cohort.

The V and J ends are trimmed by 2 bases and 4 bases, leaving 8 bases between them. The cysteine opens and the phenylalanine closes a CDR3 of 13 amino acids. Just the 39-base CDR3 DNA is kept, in frame starting at base 1. CDR1 and CDR2 were assigned from the germline V gene as SGHTA and FQGNSA. On this clone: What this receptor recognizes is not known.

The library came from the immunoSEQ multiplex PCR assay. For the multiplex PCR, a mixture combining 60 forward primers for TCR Vbeta segments and 13 reverse primers for TCR Jbeta segments was used. The CDR3 region of rearranged TCR beta genes was amplified from genomic DNA with a multiplex PCR assay. The amplified TCR beta libraries were sequenced on the Illumina HiSeq System as 87-base-pair reads. For the original study's pipeline: Across the 700 or so repertoires, a later analysis counted tens of millions of unique TCR beta chains, roughly 11 million of which were shared by at least two donors. Raw reads were error-corrected and collapsed into unique sequences by a nearest-neighbor algorithm in which closely related sequences were merged to remove PCR and sequencing errors. V, D and J gene segments were assigned by aligning CDR3 sequences to IMGT reference sequences. For a sequence to be retained, at least a six-nucleotide match to both a V gene segment and a J gene segment was required. Rearrangements were called productive when the CDR3 lacked stop codons and stayed in frame with V and J; all others were non-productive. Following IMGT convention, CDR3 was defined as the stretch from the second conserved V-encoded cysteine to the conserved J-encoded phenylalanine. Sequences without an unambiguous match to a single V gene segment were excluded from the earlier analysis of 500 to 700 of the donors. An earlier analysis of 587 of the donors classified V segments as functional when productive rearrangements were above 56.7% and as segregating when the standard deviation between donors was above 5%. A statistical classification framework was built to diagnose cytomegalovirus status from the catalog of TCR beta chain sequences. A later analysis assigned V and J genes by comparing TCR nucleotide sequences with IMGT/GENE-DB human TR gene sequences. Using the TCRdist pipeline, a later analysis assigned CDR3 sequences along with most-parsimonious VDJ recombination scenarios. In a later analysis, every TCR beta chain was defined by the combination of its CDR3 amino acid sequence and its V-gene family, and reads without a unique V-gene family were dropped. In a later analysis, around 600 highly shared, low-generation-probability nucleotide sequences were removed to address suspected cross-contamination and a sequencing artifact. In a later analysis, a clonal expansion index was calculated for each public chain from normalized within-repertoire ranks of inferred template counts. A later analysis computed generation probabilities with a VDJ recombination model fitted to out-of-frame rearrangements, and checked the results against IGoR. In a later analysis, TCR-TCR, TCR-HLA and TCR-CMV co-occurrence was scored with hypergeometric tests, and a repertoire-size bias correction was applied to TCR pairs. To estimate false discovery rates, a later analysis permuted the HLA or CMV assignments 20 times. A later analysis grouped co-occurring TCRs with DBSCAN, adding TCRdist sequence similarity when clustering within HLA-allele-positive subsets. Co-occurrence clustering excluded repertoires with fewer than 30,000 or more than 120,000 public chains, plus five with anomalous nucleotide sharing. TCRdb took this table from immuneACCESS and kept in-frame rearrangements with V and J called. Such tables lack part of the clones; where checked against another copy, unresolved V genes explain under half of the gap, and the rest is unexplained. Clonal size and the V and J genes are those of that table, whereas D and trimming came from the DNA. The data table for this sample lists approximately 140,000 clones. Jointly, the top ten make up 1.5% to 1.9% of the sample.

In total, approximately 700 healthy bone marrow donors made up the cohort. At the time of sampling, all cohort members were nominally healthy, though unrecorded immune exposures were likely present. The donor was CMV seronegative and was included in the group of a few hundred seronegative cohort members. A peripheral blood sample was collected from each donor, and TCR beta sequencing was performed on peripheral blood mononuclear cells. The Qiagen DNeasy Blood Extraction Kit was used to extract genomic DNA from the blood cell samples. The chain joins TRBV7-2 to TRBJ1-1, with the D gene call left open. This clonotype was obtained from a woman aged 40 to 50 in good health and CMV-seronegative. Sequencing was carried out using PBMCs. CDR3 protein: CASSLRGATEAFF. Here is the DNA: TGTGCCAGCAGCTTACGGGGAGCCACTGAAGCTTTCTTT. The entire variable domain, with the stretches around the CDR3 drawn from the reference TRBV7-2 and TRBJ1-1 proteins, is GAGVSQSPSNKVTEKGKDVELRCDPISGHTALYWYRQSLGQGLEFLIYFQGNSAPDKSGLPSDRFSAERTGGSVSTLTIQRTQQEDSAVYLCASSLRGATEAFFGQGTRLTVV.